The source of this TCR beta chain is a study of blood T cells in healthy people across ages. The study's findings and limits: Long-lived donors carried more naive CD4+ cells and greater diversity than aged donors.

This clonotype has more than one count but fewer than ten. Its antigen is currently unknown. The CDR3 runs 14 residues. Germline CDR1 is SEHNR and CDR2 is FQNEAQ (reference sequence). V was cut by 5 bases and J by 8 bases, with 13 bases left in between. A second PCR, run for about 6 to 11 cycles, used a sample-barcoded 5' primer plus a J-beta primer mix. Via MiXCR, TCRdb re-called the 5' RACE reads, giving one row per CDR3 protein. The table shows fewer than 650,000 distinct CDR3 sequences, with about 25% occurring only once. These data are also associated with another study on T cells of mothers and their children.

This TCR was sampled from a boy aged 2-9 years in good health. Sequencing was carried out using blood. This sequence joins TRBV7-9 and TRBJ1-6; weak D call: TRBD1 (5 bases). The DNA for the CDR3 is TGTGCCAGCAGCCCTCGGGACGGAGATTCACCCCTCCACTTT. As protein: CASSPRDGDSPLHF. Full variable domain (remainder filled in from reference TRBV7-9 and TRBJ1-6): DTGVSQNPRHKITKRGQNVTFRCDPISEHNRLYWYRQTLGQGPEFLTYFQNEAQLEKSRLLSDRFSAERPKGSFSTLEIQRTEQGDSAMYLCASSPRDGDSPLHFGNGTRLTVT.